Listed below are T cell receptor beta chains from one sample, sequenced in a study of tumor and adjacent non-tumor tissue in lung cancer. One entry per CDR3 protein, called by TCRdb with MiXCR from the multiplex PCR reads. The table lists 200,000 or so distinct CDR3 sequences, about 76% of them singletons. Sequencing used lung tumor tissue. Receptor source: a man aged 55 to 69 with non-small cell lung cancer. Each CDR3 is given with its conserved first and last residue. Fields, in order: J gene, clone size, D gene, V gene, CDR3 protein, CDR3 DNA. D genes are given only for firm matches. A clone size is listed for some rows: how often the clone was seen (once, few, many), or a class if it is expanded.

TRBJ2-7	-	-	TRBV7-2	CASSLGEGRIYEQYF	TGTGCCAGCAGCTTAGGCGAGGGACGGATATACGAGCAGTACTTC
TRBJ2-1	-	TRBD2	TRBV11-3	CASSLGLAGAIFSFNEQFF	TGTGCCAGCAGCTTAGGACTAGCGGGGGCCATCTTCTCCTTCAATGAACAGTTCTTC
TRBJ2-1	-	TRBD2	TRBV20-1	CSASTSGGINEQFF	TGCAGTGCCTCCACTAGCGGGGGAATCAATGAGCAGTTCTTC
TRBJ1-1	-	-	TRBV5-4	CASTLGTNTEAFF	TGTGCCAGCACCCTAGGGACGAACACTGAAGCTTTCTTT
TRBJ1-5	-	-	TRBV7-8	CAGSPTGQIAQPQHF	TGTGCCGGCAGCCCGACCGGACAGATAGCTCAGCCCCAGCATTTT
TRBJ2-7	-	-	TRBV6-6	CATLNTGIYEQYF	TGTGCTACCCTAAATACGGGAATCTACGAGCAGTACTTC
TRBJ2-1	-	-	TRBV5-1	CASSLGDARNEQIF	TGCGCCAGCAGCTTGGGGGACGCAAGGAATGAGCAGATCTTC
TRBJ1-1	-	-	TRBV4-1	CASSQWVWGASTMNAEAFF	TGCGCCAGCAGCCAATGGGTATGGGGGGCCAGCACTATGAACGCTGAAGCTTTCTTT
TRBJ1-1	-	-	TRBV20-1	CSASVLDWAFF	TGCAGTGCCAGTGTCTTGGACTGGGCTTTCTTT
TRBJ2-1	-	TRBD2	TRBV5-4	CACQTSGGTNEQFF	TGTGCCTGCCAGACTAGCGGGGGGACCAATGAGCAGTTCTTC
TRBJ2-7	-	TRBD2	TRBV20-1	CSGRRSSGGLSEQYF	TGCAGTGGTAGAAGGTCCAGCGGGGGTCTGAGCGAGCAGTACTTC
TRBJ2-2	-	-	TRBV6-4	CASSAAPGIGELFF	TGTGCCAGCAGTGCCGCCCCGGGGATCGGGGAGCTGTTTTTT
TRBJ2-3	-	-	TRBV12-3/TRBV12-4	CAISSHSADTQYF	TGTGCCATCAGTTCCCATAGTGCAGATACGCAGTATTTT
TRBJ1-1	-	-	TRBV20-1	CRGTTELNTEAFF	TGCAGAGGAACGACGGAACTGAACACTGAAGCTTTCTTT
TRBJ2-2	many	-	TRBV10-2	CASSRSETGELFF	TGCGCCAGTTCAAGGTCGGAGACCGGGGAGCTGTTTTTT
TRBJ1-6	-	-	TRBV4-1	CASSPREQGVNSPLRF	TGCGCCAGCAGCCCCCGGGAGCAGGGCGTAAATTCACCCCTCCGCTTT
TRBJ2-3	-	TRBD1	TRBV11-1	CASSLVGTGGLSTDTQYF	TGTGCCAGCAGTTTAGTTGGGACAGGGGGCCTAAGCACAGATACGCAGTATTTT
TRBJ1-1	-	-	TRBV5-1	CASTGPQNTEAFF	TGCGCCAGCACCGGGCCCCAGAACACTGAAGCTTTCTTT
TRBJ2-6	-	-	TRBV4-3	CASSAQGLTGADVLTF	TGCGCCAGCAGCGCACAGGGTTTAACTGGGGCCGACGTCCTGACTTTC
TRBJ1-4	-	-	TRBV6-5	CASSYSLPEQGNEKLFF	TGTGCCAGCAGTTACTCCCTCCCGGAACAGGGTAATGAAAAACTGTTTTTT
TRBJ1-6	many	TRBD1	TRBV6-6	CASSYSAGGLNSPLHF	TGTGCCAGCAGTTACTCGGCAGGGGGCTTAAATTCACCCCTCCACTTT
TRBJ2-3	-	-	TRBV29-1	CSSHGWDTQYF	TGCAGCTCTCATGGATGGGATACGCAGTATTTT
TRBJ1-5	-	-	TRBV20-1	CIARDSAGWGYQPQHF	TGCATTGCTAGAGATTCGGCAGGGTGGGGGTATCAACCCCAGCATTTT
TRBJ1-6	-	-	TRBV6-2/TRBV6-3	CVSSYAWGDNSPLHF	TGTGTCAGCAGTTACGCATGGGGAGATAATTCACCCCTCCACTTT
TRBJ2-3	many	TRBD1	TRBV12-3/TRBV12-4	CASSWTGASRLTQYF	TGTGCCAGCAGTTGGACAGGGGCTTCCCGGTTGACGCAGTATTTT
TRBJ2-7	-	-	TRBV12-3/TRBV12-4	CASTARDYEQYF	TGTGCCAGCACCGCTCGGGACTACGAGCAGTACTTC
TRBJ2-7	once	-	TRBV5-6	CASNSTNRCSYEQYF	TGTGCCAGCAACTCGACTAACAGGTGTTCCTACGAGCAGTACTTC
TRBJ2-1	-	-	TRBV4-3	CASSQNREYQNNDQFF	TGCGCCAGCAGCCAAAACCGGGAGTACCAAAACAATGATCAGTTCTTC
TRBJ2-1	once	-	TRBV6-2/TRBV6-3	CAGSSSYVLYNEQFF	TGTGCCGGCAGTAGTAGCTACGTTCTATACAATGAGCAGTTCTTC
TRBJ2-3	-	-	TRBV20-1	CSAISWGGQPQYF	TGCAGTGCTATCTCCTGGGGGGGACAGCCACAGTATTTT
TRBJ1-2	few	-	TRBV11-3	CTSSSGQYGCTF	-
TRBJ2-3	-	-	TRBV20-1	CSASGVGMRADTQYF	TGCAGTGCTAGTGGAGTGGGTATGCGAGCAGATACGCAGTATTTT
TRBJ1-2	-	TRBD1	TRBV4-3	CASNQEQGNYDYAF	TGCGCCAGCAACCAAGAACAGGGGAACTATGACTACGCCTTC
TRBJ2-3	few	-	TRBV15	CATSRGYSSPPSTDTQYF	TGTGCCACCAGCAGAGGCTATAGTTCGCCACCTAGCACAGATACGCAGTATTTT
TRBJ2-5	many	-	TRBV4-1	CASSQDPSSSSQETQYF	TGCGCCAGCAGCCAAGATCCCTCCTCTTCGAGCCAAGAGACCCAGTACTTC
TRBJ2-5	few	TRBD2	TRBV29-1	CSVDVAGQETQYF	TGCAGCGTGGATGTAGCGGGACAAGAGACCCAGTACTTC
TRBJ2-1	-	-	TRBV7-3	CTSSVSGRSNNEQFF	TGTACCAGCAGCGTATCGGGCCGGTCGAACAATGAGCAGTTCTTC
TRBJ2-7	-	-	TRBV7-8	CASNPGSSEQYF	TGTGCCAGCAACCCGGGGTCCAGCGAGCAGTACTTC
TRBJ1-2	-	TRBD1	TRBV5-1	CASSLEGQGPYGYTF	TGCGCCAGCAGCTTGGAGGGACAGGGGCCATATGGCTACACCTTC
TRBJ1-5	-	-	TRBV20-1	CSARYGTSNRPQHF	TGCAGTGCTAGATACGGGACGAGCAATCGGCCCCAGCATTTT
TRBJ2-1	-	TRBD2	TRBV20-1	CSASLPSGDSYNEQFF	TGCAGTGCTAGCCTCCCTAGCGGGGACTCCTACAATGAGCAGTTCTTC
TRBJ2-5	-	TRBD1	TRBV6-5	CADTPGQGLAETQYF	TGTGCCGACACCCCGGGACAGGGTTTAGCGGAGACCCAGTACTTC
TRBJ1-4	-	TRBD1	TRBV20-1	CSAAQPCRGLKEKLFF	TGCAGTGCAGCTCAGCCGTGCAGGGGGCTTAAAGAAAAACTGTTTTTT
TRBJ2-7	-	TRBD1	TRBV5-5	CASSPRTGSSYEQYF	TGTGCCAGCAGCCCTCGGACAGGGAGCTCCTACGAGCAGTACTTC
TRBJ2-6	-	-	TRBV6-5	CASSYNSYSGANVLTF	TGTGCCAGCAGTTACAACAGCTACTCTGGGGCCAACGTCCTGACTTTC
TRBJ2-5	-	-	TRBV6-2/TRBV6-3	CASSSQRYQETQYF	TGTGCCAGCAGTAGCCAGAGGTACCAAGAGACCCAGTATTTC